These 20 T cell receptor beta chains were all obtained from the same sample, sequenced in a study of blood T cell repertoires in COVID-19 (dated by TCRdb to about 2020). The library was produced with the immunoSEQ multiplex PCR assay. Here the immuneACCESS table is served through TCRdb, limited to in-frame sequences with V and J called. Missing clones are a known gap in these copies; in checked studies unresolved V genes cover under half, and the rest lacks a known reason. Present in this sample are 150,000 to 200,000 clones, 65% to 90% of which were seen just once. The ten top clones hold roughly 9.1% of the sample. Sequenced: peripheral blood. All receptors derive from a man aged 45-65 years with active or convalescent COVID-19.

The V call is TRBV28, the J call TRBJ1-2; tentative D call: TRBD1 (6 bases). This CDR3 region has 13 residues. The V gene lost 4 bases and the J gene lost 4 bases, with 10 bases spanning the gap. CDR1 and CDR2 from the germline V gene are MDHEN and SYDVKM. This chain's CDR3 is CASSSTGPYGYTF. As DNA, the CDR3 is TGTGCCAGCAGTTCGACAGGACCCTATGGCTACACCTTC.

The chain employs TRBV4-2 and TRBJ2-3; 14 bases fit TRBD2. Germline CDR1 is LGHNA and CDR2 is YNFKEQ. This CDR3 spans 17 amino acids. V was clipped by 1 base and J by 4 bases; unmatched bases: 4. This chain's CDR3 is CASSQGLAGGPSDTQYF. The CDR3 DNA sequence: TGTGCCAGCAGCCAAGGACTAGCGGGAGGGCCGTCAGATACGCAGTATTTT.

The chain uses TRBV9 and TRBJ1-5; tentative D call: TRBD1 (6 bases). The V end was cut by 4 bases, the J end by 0 bases, with 11 bases between. The germline gives CDR1 SGDLS, CDR2 YYNGEE. There are 15 residues in the CDR3. The CDR3 protein is CASSSTGNSNQPQHF. CDR3 bases: TGTGCCAGCAGCTCTACAGGGAATAGCAATCAGCCCCAGCATTTT.

The CDR3 region has the DNA TGCGCCAGCAGCTTGGCCCTGTTGAGGACAGGGAGGTACGGGGAGCTGTTTTTT. It yields the protein CASSLALLRTGRYGELFF. This chain connects TRBV5-1 to TRBJ2-2; 8 bases align to TRBD1. This CDR3 spans 18 amino acids. CDR1 is SGHRS and CDR2 is YFSETQ in the germline V gene. The V gene end was trimmed by 0 bases and the J gene end by 7 bases; junction bases not matched to a gene: 14.

V usage is TRBV5-1 and J usage is TRBJ1-1; perhaps TRBD1 as D (6 bases). CDR1 is SGHRS and CDR2 is YFSETQ in the germline V gene. The CDR3 is made up of 16 amino acids. V was pared by 0 bases and J by 4 bases, with 16 bases between. The CDR3 spells CASSLAGGALITEAFF. The CDR3 DNA follows: TGCGCCAGCAGCTTGGCCGGGGGGGCACTAATCACTGAAGCTTTCTTT.

V usage is TRBV28 and J usage is TRBJ1-5, with 7 bases lining up with TRBD1. Germline V gene lookup returns CDR1 MDHEN and CDR2 SYDVKM. This CDR3 has 16 amino acids. V lost 3 bases and J lost 5; bases outside the gene matches: 10. The DNA of the CDR3 is TGTGCCAGCAGTTTTAGGGACAGATCAACCTATCAGCCCCAGCATTTT. The encoded protein is CASSFRDRSTYQPQHF.

V and J are TRBV6-1 and TRBJ2-5; 9 bases align to TRBD2. CDR1 is MNHNS, CDR2 SASEGT, per germline. This CDR3 is built from 14 residues. Losses at the gene ends were 1 base for V and 6 bases for J; bases not matched to a gene: 3. CDR3 in amino acids: CASSEVLAGQTQYF. Written as DNA, the CDR3 is TGTGCCAGCAGTGAAGTTCTAGCGGGGCAGACCCAGTACTTC.

This chain connects TRBV30 to TRBJ1-6; no clear D. The CDR3 spans 12 residues. V lost 5 bases and J 12 bases, leaving 14 bases between the germline ends. Germline V CDR1 and CDR2: GTSNPN, SVGIG (reference sequence). CDR3 DNA sequence: TGTGCCTGGGCCCGGGAGCCAGGACCCCTCCACTTT. Its protein product is CAWAREPGPLHF.

This clone appeared a single time. In DNA, the CDR3 is TGTGCCAGCAGCCAAGATACAGGAGAGCTGTTTTTT. This sequence encodes CASSQDTGELFF. The chain uses TRBV3-1 (or the pseudogene TRBV3-2) and TRBJ2-2; the D gene is possibly TRBD1 (5 bases). Germline V gene lookup returns CDR1 LGHDT and CDR2 YNNKEL (reference sequence). The CDR3 consists of 12 residues. Trimming left V 0 bases short and J 11 bases short, with 7 bases between.

The rearrangement joins TRBV5-1 to TRBJ2-2; D remains unclear. The length of the CDR3 is 14 residues. The germline gives CDR1 SGHRS, CDR2 YFSETQ. V was pared by 2 bases and J by 0 bases, with 5 bases between. CDR3 DNA: TGCGCCAGCAGCTTTACTACGAACACCGGGGAGCTGTTTTTT. Encoded protein: CASSFTTNTGELFF.

This chain links TRBV6-5 with TRBJ1-5; 8 bases are shared with TRBD1. V lost 4 bases and J lost 5; bases outside the gene matches: 7. CDR3 length: 15 amino acids. Germline CDR1 and CDR2: MNHEY and SVGAGI. The CDR3 loop reads CASSSLQGVDQPQHF. In DNA, the CDR3 is TGTGCCAGCAGTTCCCTACAGGGGGTGGATCAGCCCCAGCATTTT.

The chain couples TRBV6-5 to TRBJ2-5; the D gene is possibly TRBD2 (6 bases). Per the germline V gene, CDR1 is MNHEY and CDR2 is SVGAGI. V shed 6 bases and J shed 3 bases, with 11 bases lying between them. This CDR3 has 13 residues. The CDR3 sequence is CASRGPGEETQYF. The CDR3 DNA reads TGTGCCAGCAGGGGTCCGGGAGAAGAGACCCAGTACTTC.

This sequence joins TRBV7-9 and TRBJ1-6; 10 nucleotides agree with TRBD1. From germline, CDR1 is SEHNR and CDR2 FQNEAQ (reference sequence). The junction had 2 bases not matched to a gene; V was cut back by 5 bases and J by 7 bases. This CDR3 is built from 14 residues. Here the CDR3 DNA reads TGTGCCAGCAGCCCGACAGGGGGCAATTCACCCCTCCACTTT. Its translation: CASSPTGGNSPLHF.

The J gene is TRBJ1-1, the V gene TRBV28; TRBD1 matches at 11 bases. Germline V gene data show CDR1 as MDHEN and CDR2 as SYDVKM. V lost 7 bases and J lost 8; bases outside the gene matches: 9. This CDR3 has 14 amino acids. The chain's CDR3 is CASTTPGQGVEAFF. CDR3 bases: TGTGCCAGCACTACTCCGGGACAGGGGGTGGAAGCTTTCTTT.

The V gene is TRBV5-5, the J gene TRBJ1-5; no definite D call. Germline values: CDR1 SGHKS, CDR2 YYEKEE (reference sequence). With 4 bases removed from V and 1 base from J, the gap between germline ends came to 12 bases. The CDR3 loop spans 15 amino acids. As DNA, the CDR3 is TGTGCCAGCAGCCCCGCCGGGTTGAGCAATCAGCCCCAGCATTTT. Translating it yields CASSPAGLSNQPQHF.

This sequence joins TRBV9 and TRBJ2-2; 11 nucleotides line up with TRBD2. CDR3 size: 16 residues. V was clipped by 1 base and J by 7 bases; unmatched bases: 6. The germline CDR1 and CDR2 sequences are SGDLS and YYNGEE. CDR3 in DNA: TGTGCCAGCAGCGTAACTAGCGGGAGCTTGAGCGGGGAGCTGTTTTTT. Translated: CASSVTSGSLSGELFF.

This clone was counted at least ten times. This sequence joins TRBV4-2 and TRBJ1-2; D not certain. The CDR3 is 12 amino acids. V was clipped by 1 base and J by 8 bases, with 8 bases between them. Germline CDR1 and CDR2: LGHNA and YNFKEQ. CDR3 protein: CASSQGASGYTF. The CDR3, as DNA: TGTGCCAGCAGCCAAGGGGCGTCCGGCTACACCTTC.

The chain couples TRBV5-1 to TRBJ1-3; possible D gene TRBD1, 6 bases. The CDR3 loop spans 13 amino acids. V was trimmed by 4 bases and J by 7 bases, leaving 12 bases between them. The germline CDR1 and CDR2 sequences are SGHRS and YFSETQ. Here the CDR3 reads CASSQQGSNTIYF. The CDR3 bases are TGCGCCAGCAGCCAACAGGGAAGTAACACCATATATTTT.

The genes are TRBV24-1 and TRBJ2-6; a possible D gene is TRBD1 (5 bases). CDR1 is KGHDR, CDR2 SFDVKD, per germline. This CDR3 is built from 15 residues. V dropped 4 bases and J dropped 3 bases, with 9 bases sitting between them. CDR3 loop: CATSDQGVGANVLTF. CDR3 sequence (DNA): TGTGCCACCAGTGACCAAGGGGTTGGGGCCAACGTCCTGACTTTC.

The chain employs TRBV5-5 and TRBJ2-1, with D maybe TRBD1 (6 bases). CDR1 is SGHKS and CDR2 is YYEKEE in the germline V gene (reference sequence). The CDR3 spans 15 residues. Trimming removed 0 bases at V and 4 bases at J, with 11 bases between. CDR3 residues: CASSLATGSYNEQFF. CDR3 coding DNA: TGTGCCAGCAGCTTGGCGACAGGATCATACAATGAGCAGTTCTTC.